Described below is a single T cell receptor (beta chain) sequence and its context. V was trimmed by 0 bases and J by 5 bases, leaving 15 bases between them. The CDR3 extends over 15 amino acids. Germline V gives CDR1 DFQATT, CDR2 SNEGSKA (reference sequence). These data originate in a study of blood T cells in healthy people across ages. Combining a sample-barcoded 5' primer with a J-beta primer mix, a second PCR ran for roughly 6 to 12 cycles. Sequencing yielded, for each sample, at least 3 million paired-end reads carrying CDR3. TCRdb used MiXCR to reprocess the 5' RACE reads, holding one entry per CDR3 protein. The table shows roughly 930,000 distinct CDR3 sequences, with around 46% occurring only once.

This sequence was found in a man aged 30-40 years in good health. The rearrangement uses TRBV20-1 and TRBJ2-3, with D perhaps assigned TRBD1 or TRBD2 (6 bases each). Sequencing was carried out using blood. CDR3 region: CSARDPGGERDTQYF. As DNA, the CDR3 is TGCAGTGCTAGAGATCCCGGGGGCGAGAGAGATACGCAGTATTTT.